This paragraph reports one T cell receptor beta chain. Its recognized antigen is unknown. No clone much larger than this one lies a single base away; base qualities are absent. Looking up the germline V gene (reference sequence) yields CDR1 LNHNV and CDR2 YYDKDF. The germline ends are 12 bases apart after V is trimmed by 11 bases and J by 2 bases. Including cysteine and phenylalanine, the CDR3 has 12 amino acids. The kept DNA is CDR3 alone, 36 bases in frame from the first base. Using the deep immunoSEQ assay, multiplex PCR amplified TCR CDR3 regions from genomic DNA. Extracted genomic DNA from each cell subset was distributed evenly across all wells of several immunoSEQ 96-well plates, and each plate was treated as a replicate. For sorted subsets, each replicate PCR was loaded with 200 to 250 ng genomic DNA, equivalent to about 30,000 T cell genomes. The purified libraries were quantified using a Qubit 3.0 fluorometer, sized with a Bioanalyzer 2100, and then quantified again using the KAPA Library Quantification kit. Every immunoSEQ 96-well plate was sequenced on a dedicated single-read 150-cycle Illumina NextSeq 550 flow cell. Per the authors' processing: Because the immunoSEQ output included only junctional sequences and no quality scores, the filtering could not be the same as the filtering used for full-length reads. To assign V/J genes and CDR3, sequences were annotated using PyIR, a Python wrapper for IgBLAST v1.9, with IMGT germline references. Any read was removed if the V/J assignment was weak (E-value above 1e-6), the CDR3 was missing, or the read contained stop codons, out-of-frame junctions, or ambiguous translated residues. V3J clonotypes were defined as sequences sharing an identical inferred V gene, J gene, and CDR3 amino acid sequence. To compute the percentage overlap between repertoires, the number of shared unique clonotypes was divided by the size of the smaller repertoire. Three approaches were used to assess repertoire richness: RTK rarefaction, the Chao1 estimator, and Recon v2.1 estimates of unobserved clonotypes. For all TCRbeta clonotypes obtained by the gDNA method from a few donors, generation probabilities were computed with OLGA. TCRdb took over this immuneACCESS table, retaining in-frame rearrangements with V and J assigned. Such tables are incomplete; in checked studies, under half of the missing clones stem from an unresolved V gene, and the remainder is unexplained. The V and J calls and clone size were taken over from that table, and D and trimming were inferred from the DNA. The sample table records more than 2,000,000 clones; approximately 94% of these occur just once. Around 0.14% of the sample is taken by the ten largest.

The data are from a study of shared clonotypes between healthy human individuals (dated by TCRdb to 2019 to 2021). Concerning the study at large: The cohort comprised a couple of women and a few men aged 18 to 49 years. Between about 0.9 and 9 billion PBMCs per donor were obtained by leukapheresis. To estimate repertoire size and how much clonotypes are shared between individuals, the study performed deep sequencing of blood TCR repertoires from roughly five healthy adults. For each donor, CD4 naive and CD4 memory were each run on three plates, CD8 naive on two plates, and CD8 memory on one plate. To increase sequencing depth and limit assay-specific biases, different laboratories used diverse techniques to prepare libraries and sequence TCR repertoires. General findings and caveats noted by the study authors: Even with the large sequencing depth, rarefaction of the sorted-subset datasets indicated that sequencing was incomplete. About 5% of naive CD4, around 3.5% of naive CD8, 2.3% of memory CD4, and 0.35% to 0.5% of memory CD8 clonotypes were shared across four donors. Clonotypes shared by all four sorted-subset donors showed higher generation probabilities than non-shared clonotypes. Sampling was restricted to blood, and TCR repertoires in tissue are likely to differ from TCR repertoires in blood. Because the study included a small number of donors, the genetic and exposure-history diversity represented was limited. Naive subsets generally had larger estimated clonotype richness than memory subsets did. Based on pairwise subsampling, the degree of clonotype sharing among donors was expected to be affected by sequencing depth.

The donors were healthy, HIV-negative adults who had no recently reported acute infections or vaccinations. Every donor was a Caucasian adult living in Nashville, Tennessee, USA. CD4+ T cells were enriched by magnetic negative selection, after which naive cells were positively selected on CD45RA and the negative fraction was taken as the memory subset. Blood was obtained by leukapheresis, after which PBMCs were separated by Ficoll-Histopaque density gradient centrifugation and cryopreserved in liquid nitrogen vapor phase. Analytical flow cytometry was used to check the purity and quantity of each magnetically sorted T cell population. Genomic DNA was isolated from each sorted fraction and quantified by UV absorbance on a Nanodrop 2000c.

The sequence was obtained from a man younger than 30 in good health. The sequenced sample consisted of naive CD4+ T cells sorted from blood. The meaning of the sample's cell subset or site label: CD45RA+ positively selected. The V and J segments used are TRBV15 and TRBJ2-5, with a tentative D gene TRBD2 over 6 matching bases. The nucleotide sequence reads TGTGCCCTGCGGGGTGAACAAGAGACCCAGTACTTC. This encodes CALRGEQETQYF.